These T cell receptor beta chains were read from a single sample in a study of T cell responses to AZD1222 COVID-19 vaccine. Method: immunoSEQ multiplex PCR; TCRdb's copy keeps in-frame clones and lacks some. The sample holds 180,000 or so clones, around 89% seen once. Here the sequenced sample was peripheral blood, taken 28 days after the second AZD1222 dose. The source of these receptors is an adult who received the AZD1222 COVID-19 vaccine. The CDR3 runs from the conserved cysteine through the conserved F or W. The D gene is left open where the match is weak.

J gene | D gene | V gene | CDR3 DNA | CDR3 protein
TRBJ2-1 | TRBD2 | TRBV9 | TGTGCCAGCAGCGTAGCCTCGGGACTAGCGGGAGACGAGCAGTTCTTC | CASSVASGLAGDEQFF
TRBJ1-2 | NA | TRBV5-6 | TGTGCCAGCAGCTTGGCATCTCCCATCTATGGCTACACCTTC | CASSLASPIYGYTF
TRBJ2-7 | NA | TRBV24-1 | TGTGCCACCAGTTTCCGGGACGAGCAGTACTTC | CATSFRDEQYF
TRBJ1-1 | NA | TRBV5-1 | TGCGCCAGCAGCTTGGACAGTAACACTGAAGCTTTCTTT | CASSLDSNTEAFF
TRBJ2-1 | NA | TRBV6-5 | TGTGCCAGCAGTTACTCAGCGGGCGACAATGAGCAGTTCTTC | CASSYSAGDNEQFF
TRBJ2-2 | NA | TRBV10-1 | TGCGCCAGCAGTGCCCCAGAGAACACCGGGGAGCTGTTTTTT | CASSAPENTGELFF
TRBJ2-5 | NA | TRBV28 | TGTGCCAGCAGTTTGGTGGGCCCGGGGACCCAGTACTTC | CASSLVGPGTQYF
TRBJ1-1 | NA | TRBV30 | TGTGCCTGGAGTCCTGACAGTAACACTGAAGCTTTCTTT | CAWSPDSNTEAFF
TRBJ1-2 | TRBD1 | TRBV4-2 | TGTGCCAGCAGCCAGCCAGGGACAGGGGGTGGCTACACCTTC | CASSQPGTGGGYTF
TRBJ2-7 | TRBD2 | TRBV7-3 | TGTGCCAGCAGCCGAGATAGCGGGGAGGGCTCCTACGAGCAGTACTTC | CASSRDSGEGSYEQYF
TRBJ2-1 | TRBD1 | TRBV24-1 | TGTGCCACCAGGGGACAGGGGTACAATGAGCAGTTCTTC | CATRGQGYNEQFF
TRBJ1-3 | NA | TRBV9 | TGTGCCAGCAGCGTAGCTGGAAACACCATATATTTT | CASSVAGNTIYF
TRBJ1-2 | NA | TRBV28 | TGTGCCAGCAGCTCTTATGATGGGGGGAACTATGGCTACACCTTC | CASSSYDGGNYGYTF
TRBJ2-7 | TRBD1 | TRBV29-1 | TGCAGCGTTGACCTTGGGACAGCCTCCTCTAGCTCCTACGAGCAGTACTTC | CSVDLGTASSSSYEQYF
TRBJ2-7 | TRBD1 | TRBV28 | TGTGCCAGCAGTTTCCCCGGACAGGGCTACGAGCAGTACTTC | CASSFPGQGYEQYF
TRBJ1-1 | NA | TRBV18 | TGTGCCAGCTCACCACCTCCAGGGTGGAACACTGAAGCTTTCTTT | CASSPPPGWNTEAFF
TRBJ2-2 | NA | TRBV5-4 | TGTGCCAGCAGCTTGGATGGGGGTGGGATCGGGGAGCTGTTTTTT | CASSLDGGGIGELFF
TRBJ2-1 | NA | TRBV11-3 | TGTGCCAGCAGCTTTGGCGGACAGAGGAATGAGCAGTTCTTC | CASSFGGQRNEQFF
TRBJ2-3 | NA | TRBV6-2/TRBV6-3 | TGTGCCAGCAGTTCCAGTAGGGATACGCAGTATTTT | CASSSSRDTQYF
TRBJ2-1 | NA | TRBV27 | TGTGCCAGCAGTTTAGCGTCTTCCTACAATGAGCAGTTCTTC | CASSLASSYNEQFF
TRBJ2-5 | NA | TRBV5-1 | TGCGCCAGCAGCCCTACGATTAGCGGAAAAGAGACCCAGTACTTC | CASSPTISGKETQYF
TRBJ2-7 | NA | TRBV9 | TGTGCCAGCAGCGTTTCTACAGGGCTCGAGCAGTACTTC | CASSVSTGLEQYF
TRBJ2-7 | NA | TRBV9 | TGTGCCAGCAGCGTAGAAACAGGGTCGAACGAGCAGTACTTC | CASSVETGSNEQYF
TRBJ1-2 | NA | TRBV28 | TGTGCCAGCAGAGCACCTGGTACTTCTAACTATGGCTACACCTTC | CASRAPGTSNYGYTF
TRBJ1-6 | NA | TRBV7-2 | TGTGCCAGCAGCTTAGCGCTGACAGTAATCAGTTCACCCCTCCACTTT | CASSLALTVISSPLHF
TRBJ2-3 | NA | TRBV7-9 | TGTGCCAGCAGGGATGACGGATCAGATACGCAGTATTTT | CASRDDGSDTQYF
TRBJ2-3 | TRBD1 | TRBV18 | TGTGCCAGCTCAGGACAACGGACAGGGGCAGATACGCAGTATTTT | CASSGQRTGADTQYF
TRBJ1-1 | TRBD1 | TRBV10-2 | TGCGCCAGCAGTGAGCCTGACAGGGGAGGGAACACTGAAGCTTTCTTT | CASSEPDRGGNTEAFF
TRBJ2-7 | NA | TRBV21-1 | TGTGCCAGCAGCAACCGGGACTCCCTCTACGAGCAGTACTTC | CASSNRDSLYEQYF
TRBJ1-2 | TRBD1 | TRBV28 | TGTGCCAGCAGGGGGGACAGTTGGTATGGCTACACCTTC | CASRGDSWYGYTF
TRBJ2-1 | TRBD2 | TRBV5-4 | TGTGCCAGCAACCATGGGAGCGCGGGAGGGCCCAATGAGCAGTTCTTC | CASNHGSAGGPNEQFF
TRBJ2-7 | NA | TRBV28 | TGTGCCACCATACAGGGCCCAACCTACGAGCAGTACTTC | CATIQGPTYEQYF
TRBJ2-2 | TRBD2 | TRBV6-2/TRBV6-3 | TGTGCCAGCAGTTACGGGACTAGCGGCTTCACCGGGGAGCTGTTTTTT | CASSYGTSGFTGELFF
TRBJ1-2 | TRBD1 | TRBV5-6 | TGTGCCACGCGGCGACGAACAGGGGGCCGGTACTATGGCTACACCTTC | CATRRRTGGRYYGYTF
TRBJ2-1 | TRBD2 | TRBV7-2 | TGTGCCAGCAGCTCGGGCCTAGCGGGAGAGCAGTTCTTC | CASSSGLAGEQFF
TRBJ2-1 | NA | TRBV11-3 | TGTGCCAGCAGCAGTGGGGCAAATGAGCAGTTCTTC | CASSSGANEQFF